The 24 T cell receptor delta chains below come from one sample, sequenced in a study of Vδ1+ human thymocytes. The template was reverse-transcribed extracted RNA. Multiplex PCR used pooled V-gene forward primers and a constant-region reverse primer to amplify CDR3s. TCRdb called clones anew from the multiplex PCR reads with CATT. The table includes about 75,000 delta-chain clones, about 38% detected once. Study-wide points: Highly polyclonal TRG and TRD repertoires with Gaussian CDR3 length distributions appeared in thymus.

For these TCRs, the target antigens are not known. Sequencing was carried out using Vdelta1+ gamma-delta thymocytes from the thymus. The subset: FACS-sorted CD3+ TCRalphabeta- TCRVdelta1+ TCRVdelta2- thymocytes. These receptors originate from a boy younger than two who had congenital heart surgery.

The chain recombines TRDV2 with TRDJ1, with 13 bases identical to TRDD3. The CDR3 is made up of 16 amino acids. CDR1 GEAIGNYY and CDR2 EKD come from the germline V gene. The ends lost 5 bases at V and 7 bases at J; junction bases unmatched: 12. CDR3 nucleotides: TGTGCCTGTGCCACGAAACTGGGGGATACGCCCCTTAAACTCATCTTT. Translated, it gives CACATKLGDTPLKLIF.

This clone has more than one count but fewer than ten. The chain recombines TRDV1 with TRDJ1; 10 bases are shared with TRDD3. Per the germline V gene, CDR1 is TSWWSYY and CDR2 is QGS. There are 24 residues in the CDR3. V dropped 0 bases and J dropped 4; count of bases not matched to a gene: 29. The CDR3 is CALGELKSGSVPSRGGYKGDKLIF. Here the CDR3 DNA reads TGTGCTCTTGGGGAACTAAAATCAGGGTCAGTTCCTTCGCGTGGGGGATACAAGGGCGATAAACTCATCTTT.

The rearrangement joins TRDV1 to TRDJ1; 13 bases match TRDD3. V was pared by 5 bases and J by 0 bases, with 27 bases of the junction left unmatched. CDR3 length equals 24 residues. The germline V gene encodes CDR1 TSWWSYY and CDR2 QGS. The CDR3 is CALGSTPSFLPYWGIRGYTDKLIF. CDR3 in DNA: TGTGCTCTTGGGTCTACCCCGTCCTTCCTACCCTACTGGGGGATACGGGGTTACACCGATAAACTCATCTTT.

This clone was recorded a few times. This sequence joins TRDV1 and TRDJ1; TRDD3 aligns across 11 bases. This CDR3 spans 21 amino acids. J gave up 0 bases and V 5 bases, and 20 bases lay outside the gene matches. CDR1 is TSWWSYY and CDR2 is QGS in the germline V gene. The CDR3 sequence: CALGPRILGDNKGPYTDKLIF. The CDR3 DNA reads as TGTGCTCTTGGGCCCCGAATACTGGGGGATAATAAGGGCCCCTACACCGATAAACTCATCTTT.

The rearrangement uses TRDV1 and TRDJ1; tentatively, D is TRDD3 (6 bases). The germline CDR1 and CDR2 sequences are TSWWSYY and QGS. The CDR3 is made up of 16 amino acids. Deletions cut 0 bases from V and 0 bases from J, with 11 bases between. The chain's CDR3 is CALGELLMGDTDKLIF. CDR3 sequence (DNA): TGTGCTCTTGGGGAACTTCTGATGGGGGACACCGATAAACTCATCTTT.

V is TRDV1 and J is TRDJ1; 9 bases agree with TRDD3. Trimming took 3 bases from V and 2 from J; bases not matched to a gene: 10. This CDR3 has 17 amino acids. Germline V lookup: CDR1 TSWWSYY, CDR2 QGS. CDR3 in amino acids: CALGDLRYWGNTDKLIF. CDR3 DNA sequence: TGTGCTCTTGGGGACCTGCGGTACTGGGGGAATACCGATAAACTCATCTTT.

This chain joins TRDV1 and TRDJ1; D tentatively reads TRDD2 or TRDD3 (5 bases each). Germline-derived CDR1 and CDR2 are TSWWSYY and QGS. V was clipped by 4 bases and J by 6 bases, with 45 bases between them. The CDR3 is 24 amino acids. The CDR3 spells CALGASAFTLSSTGFGSVENKLIF. The CDR3 nucleotides are TGTGCTCTTGGGGCCTCGGCCTTCACCCTTTCTTCCACTGGTTTCGGCAGCGTGGAGAATAAACTCATCTTT.

In this sample, this clone turned up a few times. Other DNA sequences within the sample encode an identical CDR3. The chain carries TRDV1 and TRDJ1; TRDD3 agrees at 9 bases. CDR1 is TSWWSYY, CDR2 QGS, per germline. Trimming at V came to 1 base and at J to 0 bases, leaving 18 bases not matched to a gene. This CDR3 is 21 amino acids long. Here the CDR3 DNA reads TGTGCTCTTGGGGAACGACCCCAGGTACTGGGGGACTTCCCCTACACCGATAAACTCATCTTT. Its translation is CALGERPQVLGDFPYTDKLIF.

This clone showed up just a few times. The genes are TRDV1 and TRDJ1, with 7 bases lining up with TRDD3. J gave up 2 bases and V 5 bases, and 23 bases lay outside the gene matches. The CDR3 totals 20 residues. The germline CDR1 and CDR2 sequences are TSWWSYY and QGS. The CDR3 spells CALGKRSSQSGGGPTDKLIF. The CDR3 DNA follows: TGTGCTCTTGGGAAAAGGTCTAGTCAGTCTGGGGGTGGTCCAACCGATAAACTCATCTTT.

This clone has only a few counts. The rearrangement uses TRDV1 and TRDJ1, with TRDD3 identical over 9 bases. CDR3 length equals 20 residues. V trimming: 1 base; J trimming: 2 bases; junction bases outside the gene matches: 17. The germline gives CDR1 TSWWSYY, CDR2 QGS. CDR3 amino acids: CALGERLACTRGIQTDKLIF. The CDR3 coding sequence is TGTGCTCTTGGGGAACGTCTCGCTTGTACTCGGGGGATACAAACCGATAAACTCATCTTT.

A remark on this clone: Other DNA sequences within the sample encode an identical CDR3. The chain couples TRDV1 to TRDJ1, with D possibly being TRDD3 (6 bases). V was pared by 2 bases and J by 4 bases, with 17 bases between. Germline loops: CDR1 TSWWSYY, CDR2 QGS. The CDR3 extends over 16 amino acids. The CDR3 is CALGEALRILGDKLIF. The DNA for the CDR3 is TGTGCTCTTGGGGAAGCCTTAAGGATACTGGGCGATAAACTCATCTTT.

On this clone: Within the sample, other DNA sequences also encode this same CDR3. V is TRDV1 and J is TRDJ1, with TRDD3 matching 8 bases. The CDR3 sequence is 19 residues long. Trimming removed 0 bases from V and 6 bases from J; junction bases left unmatched: 18. The germline CDR1 and CDR2 sequences are TSWWSYY and QGS. DNA for the CDR3: TGTGCTCTTGGGGAACTCAGAGCCCGGGATACGCGAGTTCCGTATAAACTCATCTTT. Translating it yields CALGELRARDTRVPYKLIF.

The chain combines TRDV1 with TRDJ1, with a possible D match to TRDD3 (5 bases). CDR1 is TSWWSYY, CDR2 QGS, per germline. The CDR3 consists of 15 residues. Trimming stripped 1 base from V and 10 bases from J, with 19 bases between. CDR3 protein: CALGERVPFEGGLIF. In DNA form, the CDR3 reads TGTGCTCTTGGGGAACGGGTGCCGTTCGAGGGGGGACTCATCTTT.

This chain joins TRDV1 and TRDJ1; D possibly corresponds to TRDD3 (6 bases). CDR1 is TSWWSYY and CDR2 is QGS in the germline V gene. The CDR3 is made up of 20 amino acids. The V gene lost 5 bases and the J gene lost 1 base, with 29 bases spanning the gap. The DNA of the CDR3 is TGTGCTCTTGGGTTCTCCCTCCGTTACTGGGTACCCTTATTCACCGATAAACTCATCTTT. Its protein product is CALGFSLRYWVPLFTDKLIF.

The table lists this clone with a few counts. V usage is TRDV1 and J usage is TRDJ1; 7 nucleotides agree with TRDD3. The V gene end was trimmed by 2 bases and the J gene end by 7 bases; junction bases not matched to a gene: 16. This CDR3 has 17 amino acids. From germline, CDR1 is TSWWSYY and CDR2 QGS. As DNA, the CDR3 is TGTGCTCTTGGGGAAGGTGGACTGGGCCTGGGGGGATCTAAACTCATCTTT. Its protein product is CALGEGGLGLGGSKLIF.

This clone was detected only a few times. This rearrangement joins TRDV1 to TRDJ1; D not certain. Germline CDR1 reads TSWWSYY; CDR2 reads QGS. CDR3 size: 15 residues. The ends were cut back, 2 bases at V and 0 bases at J, with 10 bases in the middle. The CDR3 sequence: CALGECPPYTDKLIF. CDR3 sequence (DNA): TGTGCTCTTGGGGAATGCCCTCCGTACACCGATAAACTCATCTTT.

The chain employs TRDV1 and TRDJ1; 10 bases line up with TRDD3. Unmatched junction bases numbered 13, after V lost 6 bases and J lost 0 bases. Germline V gene data show CDR1 as TSWWSYY and CDR2 as QGS. The CDR3 consists of 18 residues. As DNA, the CDR3 is TGTGCTCTTGGAAGGTACAACTGGGGGATTTCCTACACCGATAAACTCATCTTT. Translation: CALGRYNWGISYTDKLIF.

This clone was seen a handful of times. The chain employs TRDV1 and TRDJ1; 10 bases fit TRDD3. The CDR3 consists of 19 residues. Germline trimming cut 0 bases from V and 0 bases from J; bases unmatched to any gene: 10. Germline values: CDR1 TSWWSYY, CDR2 QGS. CDR3: CALGELPPRTGGYTDKLIF. The DNA of the CDR3 is TGTGCTCTTGGGGAACTCCCCCCCCGTACTGGGGGATACACCGATAAACTCATCTTT.

This clone was counted a few times. The chain is built from TRDV1 and TRDJ1; TRDD3 aligns across 8 bases. The V segment lost 0 bases and the J segment 0 bases; nucleotides outside the gene matches: 18. CDR3 size: 21 residues. Germline-derived CDR1 and CDR2 are TSWWSYY and QGS. CDR3 nucleotide sequence: TGTGCTCTTGGGGAACTGGTATCCACCTGTGACTGGGGGCTCTACACCGATAAACTCATCTTT. It codes for CALGELVSTCDWGLYTDKLIF.

The chain recombines TRDV1 with TRDJ1; possible D gene TRDD3, 6 bases. In germline, CDR1 is TSWWSYY, CDR2 QGS. The V end was cut by 1 base, the J end by 0 bases, with 30 bases between. The CDR3 sequence is 22 residues long. For the CDR3, the DNA is TGTGCTCTTGGGGAACGAAGATACCATCGGTACTGGGAGAATAAGTACACCGATAAACTCATCTTT. As protein: CALGERRYHRYWENKYTDKLIF.

The chain links TRDV1 to TRDJ1, with 8 bases identical to TRDD3. The V segment lost 1 base and the J segment 1 base; nucleotides outside the gene matches: 11. The CDR3 covers 18 residues. CDR1 is TSWWSYY and CDR2 is QGS in the germline V gene. The DNA of the CDR3 is TGTGCTCTTGGGGAACGCGGGGCTGGGGGACCACTCACCGATAAACTCATCTTT. It is translated as CALGERGAGGPLTDKLIF.

The chain combines TRDV1 with TRDJ1; 9 bases fit TRDD3. The CDR3 totals 21 residues. CDR1 and CDR2 (germline): TSWWSYY, QGS. V gave up 2 bases and J gave up 5 bases; unmatched junction bases: 24. CDR3 residues: CALGEVGKRAGDTSYSDKLIF. The CDR3 nucleotides read TGTGCTCTTGGGGAAGTCGGGAAAAGGGCGGGGGATACTTCTTACAGTGATAAACTCATCTTT.

This clone was seen only a few times. The chain employs TRDV2 and TRDJ1; 10 bases fit TRDD3. CDR3 length: 18 amino acids. Per the germline V gene, CDR1 is GEAIGNYY and CDR2 is EKD. J was trimmed by 2 bases and V by 0 bases; bases with no gene match: 11. In nucleotides, the CDR3 is TGTGCCTGTGACACCCTTAGGGGGGGATACGCGCCGACCGATAAACTCATCTTT. As protein: CACDTLRGGYAPTDKLIF.

The chain carries TRDV1 and TRDJ1, with D unclear. The CDR3 is 12 residues long. Looked up from germline, CDR1 is TSWWSYY and CDR2 is QGS. V was cut by 7 bases and J by 7 bases, with 13 bases left in between. CDR3 nucleotides: TGTGCTCTTGCGTTGATAAAGGGTAAACTCATCTTT. Its translation: CALALIKGKLIF.